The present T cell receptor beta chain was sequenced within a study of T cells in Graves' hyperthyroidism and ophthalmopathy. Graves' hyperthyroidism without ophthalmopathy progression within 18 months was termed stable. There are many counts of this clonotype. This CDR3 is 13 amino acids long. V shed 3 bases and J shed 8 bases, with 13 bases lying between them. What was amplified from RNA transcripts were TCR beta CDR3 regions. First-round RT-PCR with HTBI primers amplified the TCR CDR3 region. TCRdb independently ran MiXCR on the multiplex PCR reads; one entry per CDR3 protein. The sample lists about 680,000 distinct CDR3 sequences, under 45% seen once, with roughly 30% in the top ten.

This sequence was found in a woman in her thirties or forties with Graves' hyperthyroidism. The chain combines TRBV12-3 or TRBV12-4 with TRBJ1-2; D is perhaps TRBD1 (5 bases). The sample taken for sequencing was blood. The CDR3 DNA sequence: TGTGCCAGCAGTTTCGTCGGGCAGGGAGGCTACACCTTC. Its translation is CASSFVGQGGYTF.